The TCR beta chain under discussion was sequenced for a study of blood T cell repertoires in COVID-19. CDR1 SGHTA and CDR2 FQGTGA come from the germline V gene. This CDR3 region has 16 residues. Trimming at V came to 5 bases and at J to 4 bases, leaving 10 bases not matched to a gene. Assay: immunoSEQ multiplex PCR; the TCRdb copy retains only in-frame clones and omits some. Of some 50,000 clones listed, around 80% were seen once; the top ten hold more than 2.5%. The sample consisted of peripheral blood. The chain carries TRBV7-3 and TRBJ2-1; 8 bases align to TRBD2. This sequence was found in a man in his forties or fifties with acute or convalescent COVID-19. The CDR3 protein is CASSLSGLAMYNEQFF. The CDR3 DNA follows: TGTGCCAGCAGCCTTTCCGGACTAGCTATGTACAATGAGCAGTTCTTC.